This record covers a single T cell receptor beta chain. The ends were cut back, 4 bases at V and 6 bases at J, with 13 bases in the middle. Germline CDR1 reads SQVTM; CDR2 reads ANQGSEA. The CDR3 runs to 13 residues. The data originate from a study of brain metastases from non-small cell lung cancer. The method was immunoSEQ multiplex PCR; TCRdb's version includes in-frame clones alone and lacks a portion of them. The profile shows over a thousand clones, about 85% of them singletons. V usage is TRBV29-1 and J usage is TRBJ2-4; D gene uncertain. Sequenced material: tissue from a brain metastasis. The TCR sequence derives from a donor at least 40 years old with non-small cell lung cancer. CDR3 in DNA: TGCAGCGTTGGGGTCAGCGTGGGAAACATTCAGTACTTC. As protein: CSVGVSVGNIQYF.